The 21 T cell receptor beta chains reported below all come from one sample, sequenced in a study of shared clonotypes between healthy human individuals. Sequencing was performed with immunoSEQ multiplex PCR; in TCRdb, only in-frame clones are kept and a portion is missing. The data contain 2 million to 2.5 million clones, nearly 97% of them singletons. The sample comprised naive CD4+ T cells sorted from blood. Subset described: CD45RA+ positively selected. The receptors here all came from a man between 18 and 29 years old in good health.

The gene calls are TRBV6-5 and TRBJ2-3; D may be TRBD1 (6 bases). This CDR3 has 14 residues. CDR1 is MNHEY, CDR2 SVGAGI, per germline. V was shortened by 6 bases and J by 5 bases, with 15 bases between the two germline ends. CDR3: CASRRGRMIDTQYF. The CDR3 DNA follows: TGTGCCAGCAGGAGGGGGAGAATGATAGATACGCAGTATTTT.

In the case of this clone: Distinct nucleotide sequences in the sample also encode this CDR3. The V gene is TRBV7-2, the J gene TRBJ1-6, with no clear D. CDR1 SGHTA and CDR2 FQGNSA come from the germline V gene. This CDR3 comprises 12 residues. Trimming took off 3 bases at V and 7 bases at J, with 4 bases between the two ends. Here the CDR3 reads CASSFPNSPLHF. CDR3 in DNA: TGTGCCAGCAGCTTCCCGAATTCACCCCTCCACTTT.

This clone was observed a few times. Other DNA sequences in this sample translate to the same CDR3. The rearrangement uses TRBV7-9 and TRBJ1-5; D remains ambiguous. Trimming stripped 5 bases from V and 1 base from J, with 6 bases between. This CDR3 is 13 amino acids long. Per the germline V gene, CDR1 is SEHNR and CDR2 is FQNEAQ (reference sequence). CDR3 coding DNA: TGTGCCAGCAGCCCGGGCAGCAATCAGCCCCAGCATTTT. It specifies CASSPGSNQPQHF.

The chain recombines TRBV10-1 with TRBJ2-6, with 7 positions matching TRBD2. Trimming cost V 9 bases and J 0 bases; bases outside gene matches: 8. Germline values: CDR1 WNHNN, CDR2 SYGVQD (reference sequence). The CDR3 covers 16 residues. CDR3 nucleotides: TGCGCCAGAGAAATAGCGGGTCCCTCTGGGGCCAACGTCCTGACTTTC. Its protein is CAREIAGPSGANVLTF.

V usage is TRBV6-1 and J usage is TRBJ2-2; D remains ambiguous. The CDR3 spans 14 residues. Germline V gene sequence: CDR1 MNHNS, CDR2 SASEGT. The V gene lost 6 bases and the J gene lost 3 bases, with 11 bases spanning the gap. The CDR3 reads CASRRVLDTGELFF. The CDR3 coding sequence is TGTGCCAGCAGACGTGTCTTGGACACCGGGGAGCTGTTTTTT.

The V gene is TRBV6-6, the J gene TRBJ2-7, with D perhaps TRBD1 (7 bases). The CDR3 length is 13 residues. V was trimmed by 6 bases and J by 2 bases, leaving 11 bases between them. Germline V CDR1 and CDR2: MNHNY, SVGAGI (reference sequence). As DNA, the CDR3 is TGTGCCAGCAGCGCGGGACAGCCCTACGAGCAGTACTTC. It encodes CASSAGQPYEQYF.

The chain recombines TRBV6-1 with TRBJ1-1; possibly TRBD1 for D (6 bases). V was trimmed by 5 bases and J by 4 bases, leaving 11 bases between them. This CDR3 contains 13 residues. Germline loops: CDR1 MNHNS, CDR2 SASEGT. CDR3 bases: TGTGCCAGCAGTCCTCGGACAGCCACTGAAGCTTTCTTT. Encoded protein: CASSPRTATEAFF.

CDR3 nucleotide sequence: TGTGCCTGGAGTGTCACAGGGTTTAGGACTAATGAAAAACTGTTTTTT. It translates to CAWSVTGFRTNEKLFF. V is TRBV30 and J is TRBJ1-4, with D tentatively TRBD1 (6 bases). Germline V gives CDR1 GTSNPN, CDR2 SVGIG (reference sequence). The CDR3 runs 16 residues. V was cut by 0 bases and J by 2 bases, with 13 bases left in between.

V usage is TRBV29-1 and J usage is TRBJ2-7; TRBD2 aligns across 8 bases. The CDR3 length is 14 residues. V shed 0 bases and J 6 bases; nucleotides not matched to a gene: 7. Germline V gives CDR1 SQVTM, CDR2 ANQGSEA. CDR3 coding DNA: TGCAGCGTTGAAGATATACTTAGCGGGACCGAGCAGTACTTC. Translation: CSVEDILSGTEQYF.

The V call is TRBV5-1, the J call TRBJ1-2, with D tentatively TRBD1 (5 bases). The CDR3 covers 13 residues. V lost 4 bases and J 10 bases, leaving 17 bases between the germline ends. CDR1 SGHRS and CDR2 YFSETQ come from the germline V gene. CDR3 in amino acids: CASSIGTDWSYTF. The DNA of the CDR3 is TGCGCCAGCAGCATCGGGACTGACTGGTCCTACACCTTC.

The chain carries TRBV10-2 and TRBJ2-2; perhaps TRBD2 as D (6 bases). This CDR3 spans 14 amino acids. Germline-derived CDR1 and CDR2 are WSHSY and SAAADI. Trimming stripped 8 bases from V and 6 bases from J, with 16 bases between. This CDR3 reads CASRSSAGPGELFF. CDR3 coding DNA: TGCGCCAGCCGAAGCTCGGCGGGACCCGGGGAGCTGTTTTTT.

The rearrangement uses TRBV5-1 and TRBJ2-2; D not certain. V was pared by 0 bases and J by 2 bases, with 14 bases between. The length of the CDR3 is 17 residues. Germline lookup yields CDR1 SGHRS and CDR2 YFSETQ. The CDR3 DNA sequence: TGCGCCAGCAGCTTGGGACCCTCCCGATATAACACCGGGGAGCTGTTTTTT. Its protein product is CASSLGPSRYNTGELFF.

CDR3 DNA: TGTGCCAGCACCGGGGTTCTCCACGAGCAGTACTTC. Residues: CASTGVLHEQYF. The rearrangement uses TRBV6-1 and TRBJ2-7, with D perhaps matching TRBD2 (5 bases). There are 12 residues in the CDR3. Germline V gene data show CDR1 as MNHNS and CDR2 as SASEGT. V was trimmed by 7 bases and J by 5 bases, leaving 12 bases between them.

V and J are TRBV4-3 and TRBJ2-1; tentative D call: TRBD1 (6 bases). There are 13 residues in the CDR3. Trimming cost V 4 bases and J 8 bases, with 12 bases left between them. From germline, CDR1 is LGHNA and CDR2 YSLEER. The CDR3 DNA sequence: TGCGCCAGCAGCCGAACAGGGTCCCATGAGCAGTTCTTC. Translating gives CASSRTGSHEQFF.

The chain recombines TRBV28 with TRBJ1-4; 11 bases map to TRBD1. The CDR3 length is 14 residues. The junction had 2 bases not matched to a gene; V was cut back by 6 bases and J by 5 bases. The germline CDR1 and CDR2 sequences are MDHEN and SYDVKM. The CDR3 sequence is CASRGQGGNEKLFF. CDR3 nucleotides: TGTGCCAGCAGGGGACAGGGGGGAAATGAAAAACTGTTTTTT.

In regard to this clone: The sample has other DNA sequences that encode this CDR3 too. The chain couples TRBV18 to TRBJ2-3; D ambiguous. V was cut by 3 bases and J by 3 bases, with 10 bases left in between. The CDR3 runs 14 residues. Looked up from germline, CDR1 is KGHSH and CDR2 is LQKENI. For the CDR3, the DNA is TGTGCCAGCTCACCTCTGGTGGGTACAGATACGCAGTATTTT. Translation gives CASSPLVGTDTQYF.

This CDR3 reads CASSLALAGGRQFF. The DNA for the CDR3 is TGCGCCAGCAGCTTGGCTCTAGCGGGGGGCCGACAGTTCTTC. V is TRBV5-1 and J is TRBJ2-1, with TRBD2 matching 11 bases. This CDR3 spans 14 amino acids. Germline CDR1 and CDR2: SGHRS and YFSETQ. Trimming cost V 0 bases and J 13 bases; bases outside gene matches: 6.

CDR3: CASSSLRGEQYF. CDR3 DNA: TGCGCCAGCAGCTCACTTCGGGGCGAGCAGTACTTC. The rearrangement joins TRBV5-1 to TRBJ2-7, with TRBD2 as a possible D gene (5 bases). From germline, CDR1 is SGHRS and CDR2 YFSETQ. The CDR3 sequence is 12 residues long. Trimming stripped 3 bases from V and 6 bases from J, with 10 bases between. The full variable domain, in which reference TRBV5-1 and TRBJ2-7 provide the parts outside the CDR3, is KAGVTQTPRYLIKTRGQQVTLSCSPISGHRSVSWYQQTPGQGLQFLFEYFSETQRNKGNFPGRFSGRQFSNSRSEMNVSTLELGDSALYLCASSSLRGEQYFGPGTRLTVT.

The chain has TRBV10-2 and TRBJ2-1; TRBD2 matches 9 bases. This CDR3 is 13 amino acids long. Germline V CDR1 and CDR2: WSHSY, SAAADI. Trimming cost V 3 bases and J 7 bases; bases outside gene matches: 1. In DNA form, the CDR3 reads TGCGCCAGCAGTGATAGCGGGGGTAATGAGCAGTTCTTC. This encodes CASSDSGGNEQFF.

The DNA for the CDR3 is TGTGCCAGCGAGACAGGGCTACCCGGCGTAACGGGCTACACCTTC. Protein: CASETGLPGVTGYTF. The rearrangement uses TRBV7-9 and TRBJ1-2, with 7 bases fitting TRBD1. The germline CDR1 and CDR2 sequences are SEHNR and FQNEAQ (reference sequence). With V trimmed by 8 bases and J by 8 bases, 17 bases remained unmatched. The CDR3 runs to 15 residues.

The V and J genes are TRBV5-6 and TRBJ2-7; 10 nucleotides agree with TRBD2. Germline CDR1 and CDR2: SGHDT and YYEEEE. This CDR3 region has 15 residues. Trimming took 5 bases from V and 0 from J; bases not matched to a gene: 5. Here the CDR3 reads CASSQEREGSYEQYF. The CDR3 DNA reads TGTGCCAGCAGTCAAGAGCGGGAGGGCTCCTACGAGCAGTACTTC.